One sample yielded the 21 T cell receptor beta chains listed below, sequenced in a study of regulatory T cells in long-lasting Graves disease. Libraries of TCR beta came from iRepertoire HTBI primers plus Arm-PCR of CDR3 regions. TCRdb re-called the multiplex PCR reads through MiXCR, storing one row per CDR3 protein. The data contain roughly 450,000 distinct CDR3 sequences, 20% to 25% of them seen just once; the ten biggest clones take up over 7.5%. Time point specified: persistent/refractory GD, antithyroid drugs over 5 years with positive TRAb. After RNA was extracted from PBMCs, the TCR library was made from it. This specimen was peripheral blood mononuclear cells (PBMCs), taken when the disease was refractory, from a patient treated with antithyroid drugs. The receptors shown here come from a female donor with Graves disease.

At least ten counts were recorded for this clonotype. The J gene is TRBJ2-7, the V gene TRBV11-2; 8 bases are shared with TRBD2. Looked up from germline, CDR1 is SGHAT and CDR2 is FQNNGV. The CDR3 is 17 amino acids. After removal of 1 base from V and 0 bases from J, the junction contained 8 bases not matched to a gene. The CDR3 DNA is TGTGCCAGCAGCTTAGTCATAGAAGCGGGAGACTCCTACGAGCAGTACTTC. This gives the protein CASSLVIEAGDSYEQYF.

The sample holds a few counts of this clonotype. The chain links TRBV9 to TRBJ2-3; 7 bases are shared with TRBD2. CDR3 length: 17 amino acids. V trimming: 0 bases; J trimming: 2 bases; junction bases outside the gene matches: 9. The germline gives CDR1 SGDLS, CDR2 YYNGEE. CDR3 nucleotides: TGTGCCAGCAGCGTAGGGGAGTGGGGGGGTCTCACAGATACGCAGTATTTT. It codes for CASSVGEWGGLTDTQYF.

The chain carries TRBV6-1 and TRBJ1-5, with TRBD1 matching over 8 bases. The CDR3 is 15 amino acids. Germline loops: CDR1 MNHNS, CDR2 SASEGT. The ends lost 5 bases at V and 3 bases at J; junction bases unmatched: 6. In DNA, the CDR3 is TGTGCCAGCAGTCAACAGGGGGGGAACAATCAGCCCCAGCATTTT. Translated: CASSQQGGNNQPQHF.

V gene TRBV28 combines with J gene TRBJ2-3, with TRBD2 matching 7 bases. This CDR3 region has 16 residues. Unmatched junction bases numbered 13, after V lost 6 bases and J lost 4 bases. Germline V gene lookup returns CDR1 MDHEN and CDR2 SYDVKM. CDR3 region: CASRHIRAGAPDTQYF. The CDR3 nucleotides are TGTGCCAGCAGACATATTAGGGCGGGAGCCCCAGATACGCAGTATTTT.

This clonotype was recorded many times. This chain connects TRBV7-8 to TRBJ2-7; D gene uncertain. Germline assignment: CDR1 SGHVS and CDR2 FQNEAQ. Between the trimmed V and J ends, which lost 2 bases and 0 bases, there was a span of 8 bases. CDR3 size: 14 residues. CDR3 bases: TGTGCCAGCAGCTTAAGGTCAAGCTCCTACGAGCAGTACTTC. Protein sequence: CASSLRSSSYEQYF.

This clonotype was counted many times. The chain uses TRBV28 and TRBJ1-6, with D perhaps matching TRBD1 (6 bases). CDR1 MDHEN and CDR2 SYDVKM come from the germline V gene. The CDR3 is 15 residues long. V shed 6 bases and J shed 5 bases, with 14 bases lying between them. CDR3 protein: CASRPRTVNNSPLHF. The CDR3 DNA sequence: TGTGCCAGCAGACCCCGGACAGTTAATAATTCACCCCTCCACTTT. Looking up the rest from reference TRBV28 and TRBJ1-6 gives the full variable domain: DVKVTQSSRYLVKRTGEKVFLECVQDMDHENMFWYRQDPGLGLRLIYFSYDVKMKEKGDIPEGYSVSREKKERFSLILESASTNQTSMYLCASRPRTVNNSPLHFGNGTRLTVT.

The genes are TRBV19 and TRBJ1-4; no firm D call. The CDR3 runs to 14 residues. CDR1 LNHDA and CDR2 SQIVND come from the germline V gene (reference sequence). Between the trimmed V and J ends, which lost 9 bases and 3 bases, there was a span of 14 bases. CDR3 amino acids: CASQADGSNEKLFF. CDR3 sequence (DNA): TGTGCCAGCCAAGCGGACGGTTCTAATGAAAAACTGTTTTTT.

The CDR3 sequence: CASSWTSVNTGELFF. CDR3 DNA sequence: TGTGCCAGCAGTTGGACTAGCGTGAACACCGGGGAGCTGTTTTTT. The chain has TRBV7-9 and TRBJ2-2; 9 bases fit TRBD2. The CDR3 covers 15 residues. Germline trimming cut 6 bases from V and 1 base from J; bases unmatched to any gene: 3. Per the germline V gene, CDR1 is SEHNR and CDR2 is FQNEAQ (reference sequence). Together with reference TRBV7-9 and TRBJ2-2, the CDR3 gives the full variable domain: DTGVSQNPRHKITKRGQNVTFRCDPISEHNRLYWYRQTLGQGPEFLTYFQNEAQLEKSRLLSDRFSAERPKGSFSTLEIQRTEQGDSAMYLCASSWTSVNTGELFFGEGSRLTVL.

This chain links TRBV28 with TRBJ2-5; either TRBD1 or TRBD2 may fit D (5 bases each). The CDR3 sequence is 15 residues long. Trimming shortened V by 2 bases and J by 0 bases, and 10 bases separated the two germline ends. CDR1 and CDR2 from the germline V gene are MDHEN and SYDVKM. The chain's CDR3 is CASSLEGSDQETQYF. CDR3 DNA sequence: TGTGCCAGCAGTTTAGAGGGGTCAGACCAAGAGACCCAGTACTTC.

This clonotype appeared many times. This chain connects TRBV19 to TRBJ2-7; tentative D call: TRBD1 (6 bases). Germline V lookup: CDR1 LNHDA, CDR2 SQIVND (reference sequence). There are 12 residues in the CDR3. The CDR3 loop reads CASSIGGYEQYF. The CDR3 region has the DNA TGTGCGTCAAGCATAGGGGGCTACGAGCAGTACTTC.

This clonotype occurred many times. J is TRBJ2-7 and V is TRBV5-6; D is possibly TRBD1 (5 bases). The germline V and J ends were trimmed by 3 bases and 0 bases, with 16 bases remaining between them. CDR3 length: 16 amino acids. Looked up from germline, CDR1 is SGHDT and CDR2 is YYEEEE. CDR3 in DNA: TGTGCCAGCAGCTCTCCTCCTCAGGACACCTCCTACGAGCAGTACTTC. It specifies CASSSPPQDTSYEQYF.

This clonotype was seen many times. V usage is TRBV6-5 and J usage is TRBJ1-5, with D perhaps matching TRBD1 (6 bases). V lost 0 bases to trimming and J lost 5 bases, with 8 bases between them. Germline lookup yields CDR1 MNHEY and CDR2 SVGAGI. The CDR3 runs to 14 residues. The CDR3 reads CASSYSQGHQPQHF. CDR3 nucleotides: TGTGCCAGCAGTTACTCACAGGGCCATCAGCCCCAGCATTTT.

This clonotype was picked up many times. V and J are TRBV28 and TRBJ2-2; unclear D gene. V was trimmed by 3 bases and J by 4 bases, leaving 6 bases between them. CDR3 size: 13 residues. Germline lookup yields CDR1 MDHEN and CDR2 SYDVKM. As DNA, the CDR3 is TGTGCCAGCAGTTTTCCCACCACCGGGGAGCTGTTTTTT. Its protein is CASSFPTTGELFF.

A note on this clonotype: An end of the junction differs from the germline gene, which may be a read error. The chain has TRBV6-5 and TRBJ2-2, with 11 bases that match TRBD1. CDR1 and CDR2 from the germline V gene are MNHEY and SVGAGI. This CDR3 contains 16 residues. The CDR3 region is CASRYSRTGGSGELFF. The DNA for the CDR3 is TGTGCCAGCCGTTACTCCCGGACAGGGGGCTCTGGGGAGCTGTTTTTT.

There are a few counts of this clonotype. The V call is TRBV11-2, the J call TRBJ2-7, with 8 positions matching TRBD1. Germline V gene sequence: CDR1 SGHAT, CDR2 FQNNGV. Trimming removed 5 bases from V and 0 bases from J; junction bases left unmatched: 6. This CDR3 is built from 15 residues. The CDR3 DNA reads TGTGCCAGCAGCCCCCCTGGGACAGGCTCCTACGAGCAGTACTTC. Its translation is CASSPPGTGSYEQYF.

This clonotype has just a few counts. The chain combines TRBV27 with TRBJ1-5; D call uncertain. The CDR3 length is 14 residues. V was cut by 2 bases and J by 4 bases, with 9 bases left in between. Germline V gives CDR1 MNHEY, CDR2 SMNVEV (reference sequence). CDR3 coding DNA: TGTGCCAGCAGTTTAAATGGGCCTAATCAGCCCCAGCATTTT. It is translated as CASSLNGPNQPQHF.

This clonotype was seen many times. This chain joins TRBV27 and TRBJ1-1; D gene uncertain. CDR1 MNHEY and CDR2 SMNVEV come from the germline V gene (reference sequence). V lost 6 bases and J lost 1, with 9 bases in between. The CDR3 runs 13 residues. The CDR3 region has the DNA TGTGCCAGCAGAGGGAGTCGGAACACTGAAGCTTTCTTT. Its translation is CASRGSRNTEAFF.

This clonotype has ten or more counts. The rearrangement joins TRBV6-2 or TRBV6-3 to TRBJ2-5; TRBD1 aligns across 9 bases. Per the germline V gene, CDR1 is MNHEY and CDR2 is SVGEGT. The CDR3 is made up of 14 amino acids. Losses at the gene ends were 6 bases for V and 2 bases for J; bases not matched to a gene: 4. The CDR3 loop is CASRGTGMQETQYF. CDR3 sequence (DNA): TGTGCCAGCAGAGGGACAGGGATGCAAGAGACCCAGTACTTC.

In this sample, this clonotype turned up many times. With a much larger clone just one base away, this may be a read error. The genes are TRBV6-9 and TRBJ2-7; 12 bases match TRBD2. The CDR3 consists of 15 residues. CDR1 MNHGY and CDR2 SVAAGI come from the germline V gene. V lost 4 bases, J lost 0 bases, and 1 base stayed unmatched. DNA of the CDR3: TGTGCCAGCAGTTGGACTAGCGGGAACTCCTACGAGCAGTACTTC. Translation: CASSWTSGNSYEQYF.

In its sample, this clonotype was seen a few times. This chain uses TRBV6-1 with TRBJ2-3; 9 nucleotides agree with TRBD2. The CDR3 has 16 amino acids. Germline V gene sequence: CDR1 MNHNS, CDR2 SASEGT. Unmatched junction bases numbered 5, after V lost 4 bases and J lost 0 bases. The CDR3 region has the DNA TGTGCCAGCAGTGTGAGGAGCGGGAGGAGCACAGATACGCAGTATTTT. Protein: CASSVRSGRSTDTQYF.

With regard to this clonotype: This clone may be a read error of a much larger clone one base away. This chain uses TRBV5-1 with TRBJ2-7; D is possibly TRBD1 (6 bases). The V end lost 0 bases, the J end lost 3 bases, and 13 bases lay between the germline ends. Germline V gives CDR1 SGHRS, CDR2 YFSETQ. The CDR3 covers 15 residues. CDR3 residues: CASSLGRGLIYEQYF. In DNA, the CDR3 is TGCGCCAGCAGCTTGGGCAGGGGCTTGATCTACGAGCAGTACTTC. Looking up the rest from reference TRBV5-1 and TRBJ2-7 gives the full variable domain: KAGVTQTPRYLIKTRGQQVTLSCSPISGHRSVSWYQQTPGQGLQFLFEYFSETQRNKGNFPGRFSGRQFSNSRSEMNVSTLELGDSALYLCASSLGRGLIYEQYFGPGTRLTVT.